Included here is one TCR beta chain sequence, with context. Its cognate antigen is unknown. Trimming removed 6 bases at V and 3 bases at J, with 15 bases between. CDR1 and CDR2 (germline): SQVTM, ANQGSEA. The CDR3 extends over 13 amino acids. Researchers divided each subset's genomic DNA evenly across several immunoSEQ plates. The method was immunoSEQ multiplex PCR; TCRdb's version includes in-frame clones alone and lacks a portion of them. The table records around 550,000 clones, about 95% of them present only once. This specimen comes from a study of shared clonotypes between healthy human individuals. Study-level findings and limits: The authors sampled blood alone, and tissue repertoires likely differ. With several donors compared, around 4.7% of naive CD4 clonotypes were shared.

Naive CD8 cells comprised CD45RO-negative, CCR7-positively selected cells, excluding terminally differentiated effector memory CD45RA+ cells. This chain joins TRBV29-1 and TRBJ2-7; tentatively, D is TRBD2 (5 bases). Material for sequencing was naive CD8+ T cells sorted from blood. The source is a woman aged 25 to 39 in good health. CDR3 bases: TGCAGCGTCCTATCAGGTGAGGGCTACGAGCAGTACTTC. It yields the protein CSVLSGEGYEQYF.